Shown below are 30 T cell receptor beta chains from a single sample sequenced in a study of shared clonotypes between healthy human individuals. This table comes from immunoSEQ multiplex PCR, and its TCRdb copy is limited to in-frame clones, with some not included. The sample contains 2.5 million or so clones, around 94% of which appear only once. The material sequenced was naive CD4+ T cells sorted from blood. Subset in this sample: CD45RA+ positively selected. These TCRs come from a man between 18 and 35 years old in good health.

Note on this clone: The identical CDR3 is also encoded by other nucleotide sequences in the sample. The chain combines TRBV29-1 with TRBJ1-1; D call uncertain. CDR3 size: 12 residues. Germline-derived CDR1 and CDR2 are SQVTM and ANQGSEA. CDR3 nucleotide sequence: TGCTCCGTAGAACGGGGAAACACTGAAGCTTTCTTT. This sequence encodes CSVERGNTEAFF.

The chain employs TRBV7-2 and TRBJ1-2; D is undetermined. CDR1 and CDR2 from the germline V gene are SGHTA and FQGNSA. Trimming removed 1 base at V and 6 bases at J, with 12 bases between. This CDR3 region has 14 residues. CDR3 sequence (DNA): TGTGCCAGCAGCTTAGTAATGGACTGGGATGGCTACACCTTC. Protein product: CASSLVMDWDGYTF. The full variable domain, completed using reference TRBV7-2 and TRBJ1-2, is GAGVSQSPSNKVTEKGKDVELRCDPISGHTALYWYRQSLGQGLEFLIYFQGNSAPDKSGLPSDRFSAERTGGSVSTLTIQRTQQEDSAVYLCASSLVMDWDGYTFGSGTRLTVV.

The rearrangement joins TRBV10-3 to TRBJ1-2, with 12 bases matching TRBD1. The trim removed 4 bases at V and 1 base at J, leaving 4 bases unmatched. Germline-derived CDR1 and CDR2 are ENHRY and SYGVKD. This CDR3 has 16 amino acids. The CDR3 here is CAISAGQGADNYGYTF. The CDR3 DNA reads as TGTGCCATCAGTGCGGGACAGGGGGCAGATAACTATGGCTACACCTTC.

The rearrangement joins TRBV6-4 to TRBJ2-2; TRBD1 matches 8 bases. CDR3 length: 15 residues. Per germline, CDR1 MRHNA and CDR2 SNTAGT. With V trimmed by 6 bases and J by 0 bases, 3 bases remained unmatched. The CDR3 bases are TGTGCCAGCAGAGTGGACAGGGCGAACACCGGGGAGCTGTTTTTT. Protein product: CASRVDRANTGELFF.

Remarks on this clone: Other DNA sequences in this sample translate to the same CDR3. The CDR3 bases are TGTGCCAGCACGCGCGGCACTGAAGCTTTCTTT. It yields the protein CASTRGTEAFF. This chain connects TRBV6-5 to TRBJ1-1; D unresolved. This CDR3 is 11 amino acids long. Germline lookup yields CDR1 MNHEY and CDR2 SVGAGI. Trimming left V 7 bases short and J 4 bases short, with 7 bases between.

The chain uses TRBV2 and TRBJ1-3; D perhaps matches TRBD1 (5 bases). The CDR3 length is 13 residues. CDR1 is SNHLY and CDR2 is FYNNEI in the germline V gene. Trimming cost V 3 bases and J 2 bases, with 5 bases left between them. The CDR3 spells CASSETAGNTIYF. CDR3 nucleotides: TGTGCCAGCAGTGAGACAGCTGGAAACACCATATATTTT.

This sequence joins TRBV6-6 and TRBJ1-1; D gene uncertain. With 2 bases removed from V and 1 base from J, the gap between germline ends came to 8 bases. The CDR3 extends over 14 amino acids. The V gene's germline CDR1 is MNHNY and CDR2 SVGAGI (reference sequence). CDR3 residues: CASSYANTNTEAFF. CDR3 sequence (DNA): TGTGCCAGCAGTTACGCCAACACGAACACTGAAGCTTTCTTT.

The CDR3 DNA sequence: TGTGCCAGCAGTCGACAGTTCGGGACCCAGTACTTC. Its translation is CASSRQFGTQYF. The genes are TRBV28 and TRBJ2-5; D is possibly TRBD1 (5 bases). CDR3 length: 12 amino acids. Trimming shortened V by 5 bases and J by 7 bases, and 11 bases separated the two germline ends. The germline gives CDR1 MDHEN, CDR2 SYDVKM.

This clone came up once. The same CDR3 can be traced to other DNA sequences in this sample. The rearrangement uses TRBV30 and TRBJ1-5; TRBD1 aligns across 7 bases. Germline CDR1 GTSNPN, CDR2 SVGIG (reference sequence). J lost 4 bases, V lost 2 bases, and 8 bases had no gene match. The CDR3 has 15 residues. In nucleotides, the CDR3 is TGTGCCTGGAGTCCAGGGACAGCCTCTAATCAGCCCCAGCATTTT. Amino acids: CAWSPGTASNQPQHF.

This chain connects TRBV20-1 to TRBJ1-1; no reliable D call. The ends were cut back, 7 bases at V and 5 bases at J, with 11 bases in the middle. The CDR3 contains 11 residues. Germline values: CDR1 DFQATT, CDR2 SNEGSKA (reference sequence). CDR3 sequence: CSVHGWTEAFF. CDR3 DNA: TGCAGTGTCCATGGATGGACTGAAGCTTTCTTT.

The table lists this clone with a few counts. The V call is TRBV4-1, the J call TRBJ1-1; no clear D gene. CDR1 MGHRA and CDR2 YSYEKL come from the germline V gene. The CDR3 runs 13 residues. V was cut by 4 bases and J by 9 bases, with 15 bases left in between. As DNA, the CDR3 is TGCGCCAGCAGCCTGGACGGCCTCGAAAAAGCTTTCTTT. Protein product: CASSLDGLEKAFF.

This clone occurred once. The rearrangement links TRBV4-3 to TRBJ2-3; no definite D call. The germline V gene encodes CDR1 LGHNA and CDR2 YSLEER. Trimming cost V 0 bases and J 0 bases, with 10 bases left between them. This CDR3 has 16 amino acids. The chain's CDR3 is CASSQDWRLSTDTQYF. DNA for the CDR3: TGCGCCAGCAGCCAAGACTGGCGGCTCAGCACAGATACGCAGTATTTT.

V is TRBV6-6 and J is TRBJ2-2; D is ambiguous. V shed 7 bases and J shed 0 bases, with 6 bases lying between them. Germline CDR1 and CDR2: MNHNY and SVGAGI (reference sequence). This CDR3 contains 13 residues. Here the CDR3 DNA reads TGTGCCAGCACGGCAGCGAACACCGGGGAGCTGTTTTTT. It encodes CASTAANTGELFF.

This chain joins TRBV6-5 and TRBJ2-2, with unresolved D. V gave up 7 bases and J gave up 7 bases, with 13 bases separating them. CDR1 is MNHEY, CDR2 SVGAGI, per germline. The CDR3 has 13 amino acids. CDR3 in DNA: TGTGCCAGCACCAACTCTCAGTTCGGGGAGCTGTTTTTT. Translated: CASTNSQFGELFF.

This chain connects TRBV6-5 to TRBJ2-2, with 7 bases identical to TRBD1. V lost 6 bases and J lost 6; bases outside the gene matches: 7. The germline CDR1 and CDR2 sequences are MNHEY and SVGAGI. This CDR3 region has 14 residues. DNA of the CDR3: TGTGCCAGCAGAGAATCAGGGGGACCCGGGGAGCTGTTTTTT. Amino acid sequence: CASRESGGPGELFF.

The genes are TRBV7-9 and TRBJ2-7; 8 nucleotides line up with TRBD2. The germline gives CDR1 SEHNR, CDR2 FQNEAQ (reference sequence). The CDR3 totals 15 residues. V lost 1 base to trimming and J lost 3 bases; unmatched junction nucleotides: 5. The chain's CDR3 is CASSLGLANGYEQYF. DNA of the CDR3: TGTGCCAGCAGCTTAGGACTAGCGAACGGCTACGAGCAGTACTTC.

Concerning this clone: A much larger clone differs from this one at a single base, so this may be a read error. Other DNA variants within this sample encode the same CDR3. The V and J genes are TRBV18 and TRBJ2-5; no clear D gene. The CDR3 runs to 11 residues. The germline V gene has CDR1 KGHSH and CDR2 LQKENI. Trimming stripped 2 bases from V and 5 bases from J, with 3 bases between. CDR3 region: CASSPEETQYF. In DNA, the CDR3 is TGTGCCAGCTCACCAGAGGAGACCCAGTACTTC.

The chain couples TRBV5-4 to TRBJ2-2; D is unclear. Germline CDR1 SGHNT, CDR2 YYREEE (reference sequence). Deletions cut 4 bases from V and 5 bases from J, with 12 bases between. CDR3 length: 14 amino acids. The CDR3 sequence: CASSPLAETGELFF. The CDR3 bases are TGTGCCAGCAGCCCCCTGGCCGAAACCGGGGAGCTGTTTTTT.

This CDR3 is CASSLSRVGGNYEQYF. The CDR3 DNA follows: TGTGCCAGCAGTTTATCGAGGGTGGGCGGAAACTACGAGCAGTACTTC. The chain employs TRBV27 and TRBJ2-7; tentative D call: TRBD2 (5 bases). Germline V gene sequence: CDR1 MNHEY, CDR2 SMNVEV (reference sequence). The CDR3 loop spans 16 amino acids. V dropped 0 bases and J dropped 3 bases, with 15 bases sitting between them.

This clone was observed a single time. The chain links TRBV28 to TRBJ2-7, with D unresolved. This CDR3 comprises 13 residues. V dropped 2 bases and J dropped 1 base, with 6 bases sitting between them. Germline-derived CDR1 and CDR2 are MDHEN and SYDVKM. Here the CDR3 DNA reads TGTGCCAGCAGTTTACTTCAGTCCTACGAGCAGTACTTC. Its protein is CASSLLQSYEQYF.

This chain connects TRBV7-2 to TRBJ2-7, with D possibly TRBD2 on 6 matching bases. Trimming pared 4 bases from V and 5 bases from J, leaving 15 bases between. CDR1 and CDR2 from the germline V gene are SGHTA and FQGNSA. This CDR3 is built from 14 residues. CDR3 sequence: CASSWSGGIDEQYF. Written as DNA, the CDR3 is TGTGCCAGCAGCTGGTCTGGGGGGATCGACGAGCAGTACTTC.

The chain combines TRBV6-1 with TRBJ2-7, with D perhaps TRBD1 (7 bases). The CDR3 length is 15 residues. Looked up from germline, CDR1 is MNHNS and CDR2 is SASEGT. Trimming took 4 bases from V and 4 from J, leaving 17 bases between them. The CDR3 spells CASSVNPRGEYEQYF. In nucleotides, the CDR3 is TGTGCCAGCAGTGTTAATCCCAGGGGGGAGTACGAGCAGTACTTC.

V and J are TRBV18 and TRBJ2-3; 9 bases match TRBD2. The V and J ends lost 1 base and 5 bases, in that order; junction bases with no gene match: 7. Germline CDR1 is KGHSH and CDR2 is LQKENI. This CDR3 spans 16 amino acids. The CDR3 DNA reads TGTGCCAGCTCACCACTAGCGGGAGTAGGTGGAGATACGCAGTATTTT. Translated, it gives CASSPLAGVGGDTQYF.

This chain joins TRBV10-3 and TRBJ2-6; D possibly corresponds to TRBD2 (5 bases). There are 18 residues in the CDR3. Deletions cut 5 bases from V and 0 bases from J, with 17 bases between. CDR1 is ENHRY and CDR2 is SYGVKD in the germline V gene. The CDR3 sequence is CAISQDGLFGSGANVLTF. In nucleotides, the CDR3 is TGTGCCATCAGTCAGGACGGACTCTTTGGCTCTGGGGCCAACGTCCTGACTTTC.

The gene calls are TRBV5-1 and TRBJ2-3; 12 nucleotides line up with TRBD2. V shed 0 bases, J shed 3 bases, and the junction held 11 bases outside the gene matches. This CDR3 is built from 19 residues. Germline V gives CDR1 SGHRS, CDR2 YFSETQ. The CDR3, as DNA: TGCGCCAGCAGCTTGGAATCTAGGACTAGCGGGGTGCGTACAGATACGCAGTATTTT. Protein: CASSLESRTSGVRTDTQYF.

The rearrangement uses TRBV10-3 and TRBJ1-2, with 7 bases matching TRBD1. Trimming removed 5 bases from V and 2 bases from J; junction bases left unmatched: 5. Germline V CDR1 and CDR2: ENHRY, SYGVKD. This CDR3 comprises 14 residues. The CDR3 nucleotides read TGTGCCATCAGTTTGGACAGGAACAACTATGGCTACACCTTC. This translates into CAISLDRNNYGYTF.

CDR3 bases: TGTGCCAGCAGCTTAATGGGCACCTTTAATGAAAAACTGTTTTTT. Translating it yields CASSLMGTFNEKLFF. The chain joins TRBV7-2 to TRBJ1-4, with D hard to call. The CDR3 loop spans 15 amino acids. CDR1 is SGHTA and CDR2 is FQGNSA in the germline V gene. V shed 2 bases and J shed 4 bases, with 11 bases lying between them.

The chain couples TRBV18 to TRBJ2-1; 15 nucleotides match TRBD2. This CDR3 region has 14 residues. CDR1 KGHSH and CDR2 LQKENI come from the germline V gene. V lost 6 bases and J lost 7; bases outside the gene matches: 1. CDR3: CASSGTSGGNEQFF. CDR3 DNA: TGTGCCAGCTCTGGGACTAGCGGGGGGAATGAGCAGTTCTTC.

This clone was picked up one time. In the same sample, other DNA sequences code for this CDR3. J is TRBJ1-5 and V is TRBV6-5, with D tentatively TRBD1 (6 bases). V dropped 2 bases and J dropped 7 bases, with 9 bases sitting between them. This CDR3 comprises 13 residues. Germline values: CDR1 MNHEY, CDR2 SVGAGI. CDR3 bases: TGTGCCAGCAGTTACAGGGGGGGACAGCCCCAGCATTTT. This encodes CASSYRGGQPQHF.

This chain uses TRBV7-2 with TRBJ1-2, with 9 bases matching TRBD1. Germline V gene data show CDR1 as SGHTA and CDR2 as FQGNSA. V dropped 5 bases and J dropped 7; count of bases not matched to a gene: 8. The CDR3 spans 14 residues. The CDR3 DNA reads TGTGCCAGCAGCCCCGGGACAGGGAGGAGTGGCTACACCTTC. Translated: CASSPGTGRSGYTF.